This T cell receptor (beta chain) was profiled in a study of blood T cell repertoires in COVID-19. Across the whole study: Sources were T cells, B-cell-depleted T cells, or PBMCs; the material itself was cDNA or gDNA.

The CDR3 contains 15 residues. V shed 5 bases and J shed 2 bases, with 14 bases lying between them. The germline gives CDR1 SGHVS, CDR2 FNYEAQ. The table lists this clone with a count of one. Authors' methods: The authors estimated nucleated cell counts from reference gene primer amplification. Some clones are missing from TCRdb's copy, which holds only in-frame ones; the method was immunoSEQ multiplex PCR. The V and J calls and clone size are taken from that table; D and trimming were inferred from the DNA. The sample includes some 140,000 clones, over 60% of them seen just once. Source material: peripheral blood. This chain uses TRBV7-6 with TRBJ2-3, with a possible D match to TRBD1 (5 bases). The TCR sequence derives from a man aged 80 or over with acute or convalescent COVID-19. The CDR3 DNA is TGTGCCAGCAGCCCCCGCATGGGGCCCACAGATACGCAGTATTTT. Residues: CASSPRMGPTDTQYF.